The 19 T cell receptor beta chains in this list originate from one sample, sequenced in a study of shared clonotypes between healthy human individuals. Some clones are missing from TCRdb's copy, which holds only in-frame ones; the method was immunoSEQ multiplex PCR. The data contain about 480,000 clones, nearly 80% of them singletons. The sequenced material came from PBMCs. The source of these receptors is a woman between 40 and 55 years old in good health. Some clones in this sample may be carry-over from other donors' samples.

This clone has just one count. The rearrangement joins TRBV19 to TRBJ1-2; the D gene is possibly TRBD1 (5 bases). Trimming stripped 5 bases from V and 5 bases from J, with 15 bases between. The germline gives CDR1 LNHDA, CDR2 SQIVND (reference sequence). The CDR3 sequence is 14 residues long. CDR3 bases: TGTGCCAGTAGTGCCGGGGGGATCATATATGGCTACACCTTC. Translating it yields CASSAGGIIYGYTF.

The V call is TRBV25-1, the J call TRBJ2-1; D uncertain. In germline, CDR1 is MGHDK, CDR2 SYGVNS. The CDR3 is made up of 11 amino acids. The V gene lost 5 bases and the J gene lost 10 bases, with 9 bases spanning the gap. As DNA, the CDR3 is TGTGCCAGCAGTCGGACCCGGGAGCAGTTCTTC. It is translated as CASSRTREQFF.

The chain is built from TRBV7-2 and TRBJ2-2, with 7 bases identical to TRBD2. The CDR3 totals 16 residues. Germline V gives CDR1 SGHTA, CDR2 FQGNSA. Unmatched junction bases numbered 3, after V lost 0 bases and J lost 2 bases. The CDR3 DNA reads as TGTGCCAGCAGCTTAGCCGAAGCGGGAAACACCGGGGAGCTGTTTTTT. This gives the protein CASSLAEAGNTGELFF.

J is TRBJ1-2 and V is TRBV28; 7 bases agree with TRBD1. The V gene's germline CDR1 is MDHEN and CDR2 SYDVKM. V dropped 6 bases and J dropped 4; count of bases not matched to a gene: 11. CDR3 length: 15 residues. Here the CDR3 reads CASRETGQSSYGYTF. As DNA, the CDR3 is TGTGCCAGCAGGGAGACAGGGCAGAGTTCCTATGGCTACACCTTC.

The rearrangement uses TRBV6-5 and TRBJ2-5, with 9 bases fitting TRBD2. Per the germline V gene, CDR1 is MNHEY and CDR2 is SVGAGI. The CDR3 is 15 residues long. V shed 6 bases, J shed 5 bases, and the junction held 10 bases outside the gene matches. CDR3: CASSPQAGGEETQYF. The CDR3 DNA sequence: TGTGCCAGCAGCCCTCAAGCGGGAGGCGAGGAGACCCAGTACTTC.

The chain uses TRBV25-1 and TRBJ2-1; TRBD2 aligns across 9 bases. Germline trimming cut 8 bases from V and 5 bases from J; bases unmatched to any gene: 7. Germline V gives CDR1 MGHDK, CDR2 SYGVNS. The CDR3 covers 14 residues. CDR3 DNA: TGTGCCAGCCGTCCGGGACTAGCCAACAATGAGCAGTTCTTC. Amino acid sequence: CASRPGLANNEQFF.

The CDR3 region has the DNA TGTGCCAGTACAAGCTCAGACAGGCGCACAGATACGCAGTATTTT. Its translation: CASTSSDRRTDTQYF. The chain has TRBV19 and TRBJ2-3; D possibly corresponds to TRBD1 (6 bases). Trimming removed 7 bases from V and 1 base from J, with 15 bases in between. Germline V gives CDR1 LNHDA, CDR2 SQIVND (reference sequence). This CDR3 is 15 amino acids long.

CDR3 sequence reads: CASSTRAVRTGVPGELFF. CDR3 nucleotides: TGTGCCAGCAGCACCCGCGCTGTCCGGACAGGGGTCCCCGGGGAGCTGTTTTTT. The chain links TRBV9 to TRBJ2-2; 9 bases map to TRBD1. Germline-derived CDR1 and CDR2 are SGDLS and YYNGEE. V shed 4 bases, J shed 6 bases, and the junction held 16 bases outside the gene matches. The CDR3 runs 18 residues.

The rearrangement links TRBV29-1 to TRBJ2-4; no firm D call. Looked up from germline, CDR1 is SQVTM and CDR2 is ANQGSEA. Trimming cost V 4 bases and J 1 base, with 8 bases left between them. CDR3 length: 13 residues. The CDR3 bases are TGCAGCGTTGTCGACGGCGCCAAAAACATTCAGTACTTC. Residues: CSVVDGAKNIQYF.

The chain employs TRBV2 and TRBJ2-5; 9 bases fit TRBD1. CDR1 is SNHLY and CDR2 is FYNNEI in the germline V gene. With 6 bases clipped from V and 1 base from J, the junction kept 6 bases outside the gene matches. This CDR3 has 15 residues. The CDR3 coding sequence is TGTGCCAGCAGGCCTACGGGACAGGGCCAAGAGACCCAGTACTTC. Residues: CASRPTGQGQETQYF.

The J gene is TRBJ1-4, the V gene TRBV2, with 8 bases matching TRBD1. CDR1 and CDR2 from the germline V gene are SNHLY and FYNNEI. CDR3 length equals 15 residues. The V gene end was trimmed by 7 bases and the J gene end by 3 bases; junction bases not matched to a gene: 7. CDR3 DNA: TGTGCCAGCACCGAAGACAGGGGTGCTAATGAAAAACTGTTTTTT. Translated, it gives CASTEDRGANEKLFF.

This clone has a single count. The chain has TRBV16 and TRBJ2-1; 7 bases fit TRBD1. The ends lost 1 base at V and 9 bases at J; junction bases unmatched: 9. The CDR3 contains 15 residues. Per the germline V gene, CDR1 is KGHSY and CDR2 is FQNENV. CDR3 nucleotide sequence: TGTGCCAGCAGCCAATTCGCACAGGGGCTGGGTGAGCAGTTCTTC. Protein: CASSQFAQGLGEQFF.

V and J are TRBV27 and TRBJ2-7; unclear D gene. Germline V CDR1 and CDR2: MNHEY, SMNVEV (reference sequence). CDR3 length equals 14 residues. With 1 base removed from V and 5 bases from J, the gap between germline ends came to 12 bases. CDR3 coding DNA: TGTGCCAGCAGTTTATTAGGAAGTTCCAACGAGCAGTACTTC. Its protein product is CASSLLGSSNEQYF.

This sequence joins TRBV6-5 and TRBJ2-5, with D hard to call. The CDR3 totals 15 residues. V was pared by 4 bases and J by 0 bases, with 12 bases between. Germline V gene lookup returns CDR1 MNHEY and CDR2 SVGAGI. CDR3 sequence: CASSSPFRNQETQYF. CDR3 bases: TGTGCCAGCAGTTCCCCCTTTCGAAACCAAGAGACCCAGTACTTC.

This chain joins TRBV28 and TRBJ2-2; D may be TRBD1 or TRBD2 (5 bases each). Germline V gene sequence: CDR1 MDHEN, CDR2 SYDVKM. V was cut by 6 bases and J by 3 bases, with 11 bases left in between. The length of the CDR3 is 14 residues. CDR3 coding DNA: TGTGCCAGCAGGTCAGGGACGGACACCGGGGAGCTGTTTTTT. Protein product: CASRSGTDTGELFF.

This clone was detected only once. Germline and junction disagree at one end, which may indicate a read error. J is TRBJ2-1 and V is TRBV7-9; TRBD2 matches 10 bases. There are 14 residues in the CDR3. Germline CDR1 reads SEHNR; CDR2 reads FQNEAQ (reference sequence). The CDR3 region has the DNA TGCGCCAGCAGCCGTACTAGCGGGATTAATGAGCAGTTCTTC. This codes for CASSRTSGINEQFF. The whole variable domain, remainder taken from reference TRBV7-9 and TRBJ2-1, is DTGVSQNPRHKITKRGQNVTFRCDPISEHNRLYWYRQTLGQGPEFLTYFQNEAQLEKSRLLSDRFSAERPKGSFSTLEIQRTEQGDSAMYLCASSRTSGINEQFFGPGTRLTVL.

This chain joins TRBV4-2 and TRBJ1-2; no clear D gene. Germline V gives CDR1 LGHNA, CDR2 YNFKEQ. The ends were cut back, 0 bases at V and 3 bases at J, with 11 bases in the middle. CDR3 length: 15 amino acids. The CDR3: CASSQEDAAYYGYTF. The CDR3 bases are TGTGCCAGCAGCCAAGAGGACGCTGCTTACTATGGCTACACCTTC.

The chain carries TRBV27 and TRBJ2-3, with TRBD2 as a possible D gene (7 bases). Trimming removed 8 bases at V and 2 bases at J, with 11 bases between. The length of the CDR3 is 13 residues. Germline loops: CDR1 MNHEY, CDR2 SMNVEV (reference sequence). Here the CDR3 DNA reads TGTGCCAGCCGGGGGGCAAACACAGATACGCAGTATTTT. This translates into CASRGANTDTQYF.

In its sample, this clone was seen a few times. This sequence joins TRBV9 and TRBJ2-1; 7 nucleotides line up with TRBD2. J lost 5 bases, V lost 2 bases, and 7 bases had no gene match. CDR1 is SGDLS, CDR2 YYNGEE, per germline. CDR3 length: 15 residues. The CDR3 nucleotides are TGTGCCAGCAGCGTTGAGGGGAGGGGAGACAATGAGCAGTTCTTC. It encodes CASSVEGRGDNEQFF.